This T cell receptor (beta chain) appears in the sequencing data of a study of blood T cell repertoires in COVID-19. The protocol was immunoSEQ multiplex PCR, while the TCRdb copy is restricted to in-frame clones and leaves out a portion. Of roughly 20,000 clones in the sample, about 89% are singletons; the top ten hold around 25%. Trimming pared 5 bases from V and 4 bases from J, leaving 14 bases between. CDR1 is SGHVS and CDR2 is FQNEAQ in the germline V gene. CDR3 length: 14 residues. The sequence was obtained from a human donor with active COVID-19. The donor label of this sample is uncertain. The chain carries TRBV7-8 and TRBJ1-2; D is possibly TRBD1 (6 bases). The sample taken for sequencing was peripheral blood. In DNA, the CDR3 is TGTGCCAGCAGCACCAGGGACACTCGCTATGGCTACACCTTC. As protein: CASSTRDTRYGYTF.